These T cell receptor beta chains were read from a single sample in a study of T-cell memory formation after mild COVID-19. TCRdb reanalysed the 5' RACE reads using MiXCR and keeps one entry per CDR3 protein. Here the sample spans hundreds of thousands of distinct CDR3 sequences, under 30% being singletons. Sequenced: PBMCs or a T cell subset sorted from them (not recorded which). Every receptor here comes from an adult woman who had mild COVID-19 (a few samples of this study predate the infection). Cell type and time point are not known. Each CDR3 is given with its conserved first and last residue. Fields, in order: V gene, clone size, D gene, J gene, CDR3 DNA, CDR3 protein. D genes are given only for firm matches. The size entry is marked missing in some rows and otherwise reads once, few, many or a size class.

v_call: TRBV30
clone_size: NA
d_call: NA
j_call: TRBJ1-5
cdr3_nt: TGTGCCTGGAGGGGGAATAGCCATCTAAATAGCAATCAGCCCCAGCATTTT
cdr3_aa: CAWRGNSHLNSNQPQHF

v_call: TRBV28
clone_size: NA
d_call: NA
j_call: TRBJ1-3
cdr3_nt: TGTGCCAGCAGTCCCTTTTTATACTCGGGACAAGGCGGAAACACCATATATTTT
cdr3_aa: CASSPFLYSGQGGNTIYF

v_call: TRBV12-3/TRBV12-4
clone_size: few
d_call: NA
j_call: TRBJ1-1
cdr3_nt: TGTGCCAGCAGCCCTGGACCCCACGGGACTGAAGCTTTCTTT
cdr3_aa: CASSPGPHGTEAFF

v_call: TRBV4-1
clone_size: NA
d_call: NA
j_call: TRBJ1-2
cdr3_nt: TGCGCCAGCAGCCAGGACCTTAACTATGGCTACACCTTC
cdr3_aa: CASSQDLNYGYTF

v_call: TRBV9
clone_size: few
d_call: NA
j_call: TRBJ2-7
cdr3_nt: TGTGCCAGCAGCGTAGACACAGGGACCTACGAGCAGTACTTC
cdr3_aa: CASSVDTGTYEQYF

v_call: TRBV10-3
clone_size: NA
d_call: NA
j_call: TRBJ2-3
cdr3_nt: TGTGCCATCAGTGTTCAGGGAAGCACAGATACGCAGTATTTT
cdr3_aa: CAISVQGSTDTQYF

v_call: TRBV5-6
clone_size: few
d_call: NA
j_call: TRBJ1-2
cdr3_nt: TGTGCCAGCAGCTTGGTAGCGGCAGGGACCTATGGCTACACCTTC
cdr3_aa: CASSLVAAGTYGYTF

v_call: TRBV4-1
clone_size: many
d_call: TRBD2
j_call: TRBJ2-1
cdr3_nt: TGCGCCAGCAGCCACCCGACTAGCGGACTATACAATGAGCAGTTCTTC
cdr3_aa: CASSHPTSGLYNEQFF

v_call: TRBV5-1
clone_size: NA
d_call: TRBD2
j_call: TRBJ2-1
cdr3_nt: TGCGCCAGCAGCTTGCTGCGCGGGAGGATGGCGGGGAATGAGCAGTTCTTC
cdr3_aa: CASSLLRGRMAGNEQFF

v_call: TRBV24-1
clone_size: NA
d_call: TRBD1
j_call: TRBJ1-5
cdr3_nt: TGTGCCACCAGTGATACAGGGGGCGGCAATCAGCCCCAGCATTTT
cdr3_aa: CATSDTGGGNQPQHF

v_call: TRBV18
clone_size: few
d_call: TRBD1
j_call: TRBJ1-5
cdr3_nt: TGTGCCAGCTCACCCGCCGGACAGGGCATTAATCAGCCCCAGCATTTT
cdr3_aa: CASSPAGQGINQPQHF

v_call: TRBV15
clone_size: few
d_call: NA
j_call: TRBJ1-6
cdr3_nt: TGTGCCACCAGCAGAGAGAACAGGCCACCCCTCCACTTT
cdr3_aa: CATSRENRPPLHF

v_call: TRBV6-2/TRBV6-3
clone_size: few
d_call: TRBD2
j_call: TRBJ2-1
cdr3_nt: TGTGCCAGCAGTACCCGGCTAGCGGGAAATGAGCAGTTCTTC
cdr3_aa: CASSTRLAGNEQFF

v_call: TRBV9
clone_size: NA
d_call: NA
j_call: TRBJ2-2
cdr3_nt: TGTGCCAGCAGCTTAAACGGACGGACCACCGGGGAGCTGTTTTTT
cdr3_aa: CASSLNGRTTGELFF

v_call: TRBV7-9
clone_size: few
d_call: TRBD1
j_call: TRBJ1-2
cdr3_nt: TGTGCCAGCAGCCAAGGACGACAGGGTCCCCATGGCTACACCTTC
cdr3_aa: CASSQGRQGPHGYTF

v_call: TRBV29-1
clone_size: few
d_call: NA
j_call: TRBJ2-2
cdr3_nt: TGCAGCGTTGAGACACAAAACACCGGGGAGCTGTTTTTT
cdr3_aa: CSVETQNTGELFF

v_call: TRBV5-1
clone_size: few
d_call: NA
j_call: TRBJ1-1
cdr3_nt: TGCGCCAGCAGCCCGAGGGCCTCTGTCATTGACACTGAAGCTTTCTTT
cdr3_aa: CASSPRASVIDTEAFF

v_call: TRBV5-1
clone_size: NA
d_call: TRBD1
j_call: TRBJ1-3
cdr3_nt: TGCGCCAGCAGCTTGGGACCGGGACAGCGTGTGGACACCATATATTTT
cdr3_aa: CASSLGPGQRVDTIYF

v_call: TRBV7-2
clone_size: NA
d_call: NA
j_call: TRBJ2-3
cdr3_nt: TGTGCCAGCAGCGCCGCGTGGGGCACAGATACGCAGTATTTT
cdr3_aa: CASSAAWGTDTQYF

v_call: TRBV2
clone_size: NA
d_call: NA
j_call: TRBJ2-2
cdr3_nt: TGTGCCAGCAGTGAGGCAGCTGGGGACACCGGGGAGCTGTTTTTT
cdr3_aa: CASSEAAGDTGELFF

v_call: TRBV20-1
clone_size: many
d_call: NA
j_call: TRBJ2-4
cdr3_nt: TGCAGTGCCCCAGCGACAGCCAAAAACATTCAGTACTTC
cdr3_aa: CSAPATAKNIQYF

v_call: TRBV12-3/TRBV12-4
clone_size: NA
d_call: TRBD2
j_call: TRBJ2-6
cdr3_nt: TGTGCCAGCAGTTTGGGCGGGGGCTCTGGGGCCAACGTCCTGACTTTC
cdr3_aa: CASSLGGGSGANVLTF

v_call: TRBV20-1
clone_size: NA
d_call: NA
j_call: TRBJ1-1
cdr3_nt: TGCAGTGCTGGCGCCGGAATGAACACTGAAGCTTTCTTT
cdr3_aa: CSAGAGMNTEAFF

v_call: TRBV15
clone_size: NA
d_call: TRBD2
j_call: TRBJ2-1
cdr3_nt: TGTGCCACCAGCAGTCGGGAGGGGTCCTCCTCCTACAATGAGCAGTTCTTC
cdr3_aa: CATSSREGSSSYNEQFF

v_call: TRBV18
clone_size: once
d_call: NA
j_call: TRBJ1-1
cdr3_nt: TGTGCCAGCTCCGCGCGGGCGGTGGAAGCTTTCTTT
cdr3_aa: CASSARAVEAFF